The 10 T cell receptor beta chains below all came from one sample that was sequenced in a study of read filtering for tumor transcriptome and immune sequencing. This library used about 360 ng RNA and molecular barcoded adaptors spanning alpha/delta and beta/gamma chains. Each CDR3 protein is one row after TCRdb ran MiXCR on the reads. This table holds about 46,000 distinct CDR3 sequences, less than 20% found once. The material sequenced was a population of CD138-negative cells sorted from bone marrow. Every receptor here comes from a donor aged 40 or over with multiple myeloma.

Ten or more counts support this clonotype. The rearrangement uses TRBV12-3 or TRBV12-4 and TRBJ2-1; 9 bases map to TRBD2. V was clipped by 3 bases and J by 7 bases; unmatched bases: 7. This CDR3 region has 15 residues. This chain's CDR3 is CASSFFAGGANEQFF. The CDR3 nucleotides read TGTGCCAGCAGTTTCTTCGCGGGAGGGGCAAATGAGCAGTTCTTC.

The sample holds many counts of this clonotype. CDR3 sequence reads: CSAGLAEDYNEQFF. CDR3 DNA: TGCAGCGCCGGACTAGCGGAGGACTACAATGAGCAGTTCTTC. This chain uses TRBV29-1 with TRBJ2-1, with 10 positions matching TRBD2. Germline V CDR1 and CDR2: SQVTM, ANQGSEA. The J segment lost 3 bases and the V segment lost 7 bases, leaving 6 bases of the junction unmatched. CDR3 size: 14 residues.

This clonotype has a handful of counts. A read error is possible here, since a much larger clone lies one base away. CDR3 in amino acids: CASSSTGGYEQHF. In nucleotides, the CDR3 is TGTGCCAGCAGCTCGACAGGGGGGTACGAGCAGCACTTC. The V call is TRBV11-1, the J call TRBJ2-7, with 9 bases that match TRBD1. There are 13 residues in the CDR3. From germline, CDR1 is SGHAT and CDR2 FQDESV (reference sequence).

V usage is TRBV28 and J usage is TRBJ1-1, with a possible D match to TRBD1 (6 bases). Per germline, CDR1 MDHEN and CDR2 SYDVKM. This CDR3 region has 13 residues. Deletions cut 4 bases from V and 1 base from J, with 7 bases between. CDR3 sequence: CASSWTENTEAFF. Here the CDR3 DNA reads TGTGCCAGCAGTTGGACAGAGAACACTGAAGCTTTCTTT.

A note on this clonotype: A read error is the likely source, as a far larger clone sits one nucleotide away. This chain connects TRBV5-5 to TRBJ2-1, with 8 nucleotides matching TRBD2. V shed 7 bases and J 3 bases; nucleotides not matched to a gene: 12. This CDR3 contains 16 residues. Germline V gene data show CDR1 as SGHKS and CDR2 as YYEKEE (reference sequence). CDR3 nucleotides: TGTGCCAGCTGTCCGGGCGGTAGCGGGAACTACAATGAGCAGTTCTTC. Amino acids: CASCPGGSGNYNEQFF.

This chain joins TRBV24-1 and TRBJ2-3; TRBD1 might be the D (5 bases). V dropped 0 bases and J dropped 3 bases, with 6 bases sitting between them. This CDR3 is 14 amino acids long. Germline V gene lookup returns CDR1 KGHDR and CDR2 SFDVKD. As DNA, the CDR3 is TGTGCCACCAGTGATTTGGCAGGGACAGATACGCAGTATTTT. This translates into CATSDLAGTDTQYF.

In this sample, this clonotype turned up many times. This chain uses TRBV7-3 with TRBJ2-2, with 12 bases identical to TRBD2. The ends lost 2 bases at V and 2 bases at J; junction bases unmatched: 3. This CDR3 spans 17 amino acids. Germline CDR1 reads SGHTA; CDR2 reads FQGTGA. CDR3 amino acids: CASSLGGLAGNTGELFF. The CDR3 DNA reads as TGTGCCAGCAGCTTAGGCGGACTAGCGGGAAACACCGGGGAGCTGTTTTTT.

In its sample, this clonotype was seen many times. The gene calls are TRBV3-1 and TRBJ2-1; 9 nucleotides agree with TRBD2. V gave up 4 bases and J gave up 9 bases; unmatched junction bases: 10. The CDR3 length is 15 residues. Germline CDR1 LGHDT, CDR2 YNNKEL (reference sequence). CDR3 in DNA: TGTGCCAGCAGCCTAAGTATTAGCGGGAGTCCTGAGCAGTTCTTC. Residues: CASSLSISGSPEQFF.

This chain connects TRBV20-1 to TRBJ2-3; 7 bases match TRBD2. After removal of 0 bases from V and 4 bases from J, the junction contained 7 bases not matched to a gene. The CDR3 is 15 amino acids. CDR1 is DFQATT, CDR2 SNEGSKA, per germline (reference sequence). In DNA, the CDR3 is TGCAGTGCTAGAGAGGGCGGGAGCCTGTCAGATACGCAGTATTTT. Amino acids: CSAREGGSLSDTQYF.

V and J are TRBV5-1 and TRBJ2-7; TRBD2 agrees at 11 bases. CDR1 and CDR2 (germline): SGHRS, YFSETQ. This CDR3 has 18 residues. V gave up 0 bases and J gave up 1 base; unmatched junction bases: 9. The CDR3 here is CASSLVPVGTSGSYEQYF. CDR3 bases: TGCGCCAGCAGCTTGGTGCCAGTTGGGACTAGCGGATCCTACGAGCAGTACTTC.